This T cell receptor beta chain appears in the sequencing data of a study of cytotoxic CD8 clonotypes in ibrutinib-treated CLL. Study outcomes and limitations: Clonotypes that were public were uncommon, and they contracted or stayed stable on treatment. Clonality went higher at ibrutinib response and then dropped back toward baseline at progression. Circulating CD8+ T-cell counts were tracked by baseline clonality, which exceeded that of age-matched healthy donors.

The V gene's germline CDR1 is WSHSY and CDR2 SAAADI. The CDR3 is made up of 18 amino acids. The trim removed 7 bases at V and 4 bases at J, leaving 15 bases unmatched. In the case of this clone: Its cognate antigen is unknown.

The targeted sequencing depth was 1 in 200,000 to 1 in 1 million T cells. The repertoire was sequenced with immunoSEQ multiplex PCR; TCRdb's copy has only in-frame clones and lacks some. This sample has 200,000 or so clones, with just over 70% found just once. Source: PBMCs, taken after 12 months of ibrutinib treatment. This chain joins TRBV10-2 and TRBJ2-3; 12 bases map to TRBD2. The TCR sequence derives from a human donor with chronic lymphocytic leukemia. The CDR3: CASIPLAGGPFRSDTQYF. The CDR3 DNA follows: TGCGCCAGCATTCCCCTAGCGGGAGGGCCTTTCAGGTCAGATACGCAGTATTTT.